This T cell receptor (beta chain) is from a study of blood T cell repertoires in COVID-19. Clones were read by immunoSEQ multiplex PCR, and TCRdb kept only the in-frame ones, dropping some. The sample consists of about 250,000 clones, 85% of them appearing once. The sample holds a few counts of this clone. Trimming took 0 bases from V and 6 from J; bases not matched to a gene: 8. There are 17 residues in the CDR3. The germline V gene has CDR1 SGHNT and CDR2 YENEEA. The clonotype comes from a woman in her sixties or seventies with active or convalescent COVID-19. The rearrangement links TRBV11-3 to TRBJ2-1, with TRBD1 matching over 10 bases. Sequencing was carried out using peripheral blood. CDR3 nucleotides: TGTGCCAGCAGCTTAGATCGGCTAGGACAGGGGGGCAATGAGCAGTTCTTC. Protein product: CASSLDRLGQGGNEQFF.